Below, 9 T cell receptor beta chains from the same sample are listed, as sequenced in a study of Graves' ophthalmopathy and Graves' hyperthyroidism. Transcripts of RNA were the source for amplifying TCR beta CDR3 regions. HTBI-primed first-round RT-PCR preceded second-round multiplex PCR. TCRdb re-called the multiplex PCR reads through MiXCR, storing one row per CDR3 protein. This table has about 500,000 distinct CDR3 sequences, just under 40% appearing once. The specimen sequenced was peripheral blood or thyroid tissue (not recorded which). The receptors shown here come from an adult man with Graves' hyperthyroidism.

This clonotype was detected many times. The V call is TRBV5-8, the J call TRBJ2-7; 8 nucleotides line up with TRBD1. CDR1 and CDR2 (germline): SGHTS, YDEGEE. J was trimmed by 3 bases and V by 0 bases; bases with no gene match: 5. This CDR3 region has 15 residues. The CDR3 reads CASSLGPGQDYEQYF. In DNA form, the CDR3 reads TGTGCCAGCAGCTTGGGACCGGGACAGGACTACGAGCAGTACTTC.

This clonotype was recorded many times. The V gene is TRBV2, the J gene TRBJ2-5; the match to TRBD1 covers 7 bases. The CDR3 has 14 amino acids. The V segment lost 6 bases and the J segment 0 bases; nucleotides outside the gene matches: 4. CDR1 is SNHLY and CDR2 is FYNNEI in the germline V gene. In DNA form, the CDR3 reads TGTGCCAGCAGGAGGGGACAGTACCAAGAGACCCAGTACTTC. It is translated as CASRRGQYQETQYF.

Many counts were recorded for this clonotype. The V call is TRBV11-2, the J call TRBJ2-5, with D possibly being TRBD1 (6 bases). Germline loops: CDR1 SGHAT, CDR2 FQNNGV. The V end was cut by 4 bases, the J end by 2 bases, with 17 bases between. The CDR3 spans 16 residues. CDR3 residues: CASSSHPRGLQETQYF. CDR3 bases: TGTGCCAGCAGCTCACACCCCAGGGGCCTACAAGAGACCCAGTACTTC.

This clonotype was observed many times. The chain has TRBV7-2 and TRBJ2-7; 7 bases are shared with TRBD1. The J segment lost 1 base and the V segment lost 5 bases, leaving 5 bases of the junction unmatched. This CDR3 spans 14 amino acids. Germline V gives CDR1 SGHTA, CDR2 FQGNSA. The CDR3 spells CASSNDRVSYEQYF. CDR3 DNA: TGTGCCAGCAGCAACGACAGGGTTTCCTACGAGCAGTACTTC.

This clonotype was counted a single time. The chain uses TRBV20-1 and TRBJ2-3; D is possibly TRBD2 (6 bases). The V and J ends lost 3 bases and 2 bases respectively, with 15 bases between them. Germline-derived CDR1 and CDR2 are DFQATT and SNEGSKA (reference sequence). This CDR3 comprises 15 residues. The CDR3 region is CSASFRRGPTDTQYF. CDR3 coding DNA: TGCAGTGCTAGTTTCCGGCGGGGACCCACAGATACGCAGTATTTT.

J is TRBJ1-2 and V is TRBV7-8; D gene uncertain. The CDR3 spans 15 residues. From germline, CDR1 is SGHVS and CDR2 FQNEAQ. Trimming took 0 bases from V and 0 from J, leaving 8 bases between them. Here the CDR3 DNA reads TGTGCCAGCAGCTTAGCCCCAGTTGCTAACTATGGCTACACCTTC. It translates to CASSLAPVANYGYTF.

The chain uses TRBV29-1 and TRBJ2-2; D unresolved. With 8 bases removed from V and 1 base from J, the gap between germline ends came to 8 bases. The CDR3 is 12 residues long. Germline loops: CDR1 SQVTM, CDR2 ANQGSEA. The CDR3 region is CSSALNTGELFF. The CDR3 region has the DNA TGCAGCAGTGCCCTGAACACCGGGGAGCTGTTTTTT.

V and J are TRBV29-1 and TRBJ2-7, with TRBD2 as a possible D gene (6 bases). Germline V gene lookup returns CDR1 SQVTM and CDR2 ANQGSEA. Trimming stripped 7 bases from V and 6 bases from J, with 13 bases between. The CDR3 consists of 11 residues. CDR3 DNA: TGCAGCGGTGGCCAGGAGGGCGAGCAGTACTTC. Its translation: CSGGQEGEQYF.

This clonotype turned up a few times. This chain joins TRBV18 and TRBJ1-6; no definite D call. Trimming took 2 bases from V and 7 from J, leaving 9 bases between them. The germline V gene encodes CDR1 KGHSH and CDR2 LQKENI. The CDR3 is 14 residues long. The CDR3 DNA reads TGTGCCAGCTCACCATCCAGCGGGAATTCACCCCTCCACTTT. The encoded protein is CASSPSSGNSPLHF.